Listed here are 14 T cell receptor beta chains from one sample, sequenced in a study of T-cell reconstitution after alpha-beta-depleted transplantation in children. Preparation of the TCRbeta library involved a method that used unique molecular identifiers. From the PCR reads, TCRdb called clonotypes with MiXCR, one entry per CDR3 protein. The table includes hundreds of thousands of distinct CDR3 sequences, over 10% detected once. The sample consisted of PBMCs, mostly from graft donor cells, taken 360 days after TCRalphabeta/CD19-depleted stem cell transplant. The origin of the receptors is a male patient under 18 who had a stem cell transplant for acute myeloid leukemia, so the T cells may come from the graft donor.

V gene TRBV7-9 combines with J gene TRBJ2-2; unclear D gene. There are 13 residues in the CDR3. V lost 1 base and J lost 7, with 7 bases in between. CDR1 and CDR2 (germline): SEHNR, FQNEAQ (reference sequence). The CDR3: CASSLVTIGELFF. Written as DNA, the CDR3 is TGTGCCAGCAGCTTAGTTACAATCGGGGAGCTGTTTTTT.

This clonotype has more than one count but fewer than ten. The chain links TRBV5-6 to TRBJ2-3; 13 bases are shared with TRBD2. This CDR3 contains 17 residues. V lost 4 bases, J lost 4 bases, and 9 bases stayed unmatched. Germline CDR1 reads SGHDT; CDR2 reads YYEEEE. DNA for the CDR3: TGTGCCAGCAGCCTCACAACTAGCGGGAGGGATGCAGATACGCAGTATTTT. This encodes CASSLTTSGRDADTQYF.

This clonotype was recorded a few times. This chain joins TRBV18 and TRBJ2-1; 7 nucleotides line up with TRBD2. V was clipped by 5 bases and J by 0 bases; unmatched bases: 10. The CDR3 has 17 residues. The germline V gene has CDR1 KGHSH and CDR2 LQKENI. The CDR3 reads CASSLVREDLSYNEQFF. The CDR3 DNA sequence: TGTGCCAGCTCATTAGTCCGGGAGGACCTCTCCTACAATGAGCAGTTCTTC.

DNA for the CDR3: TGTGCCAGCAGCCAAGCCAGGGAGACCTACAATGAGCAGTTCTTC. It yields the protein CASSQARETYNEQFF. The chain employs TRBV14 and TRBJ2-1; either TRBD1 or TRBD2 may fit D (5 bases each). Germline CDR1 and CDR2: SGHDN and FVKESK. The CDR3 is made up of 15 amino acids. The V end lost 1 base, the J end lost 2 bases, and 9 bases lay between the germline ends.

This clonotype was counted ten times or more. V is TRBV27 and J is TRBJ2-7; D is unclear. The germline V gene has CDR1 MNHEY and CDR2 SMNVEV (reference sequence). The CDR3 loop spans 10 amino acids. With 8 bases removed from V and 3 bases from J, the gap between germline ends came to 5 bases. Here the CDR3 reads CASGLYEQYF. The CDR3, as DNA: TGTGCCAGCGGGCTCTACGAGCAGTACTTC.

This clonotype was picked up a small number of times. The chain recombines TRBV27 with TRBJ2-1; TRBD2 matches 15 bases. CDR3 length: 16 residues. Trimming cost V 6 bases and J 3 bases; bases outside gene matches: 3. The germline V gene encodes CDR1 MNHEY and CDR2 SMNVEV (reference sequence). The CDR3 coding sequence is TGTGCCAGCAGCGGACTAGCGGGAGGGTACTACAATGAGCAGTTCTTC. Its protein is CASSGLAGGYYNEQFF.

The chain carries TRBV7-2 and TRBJ1-6, with D perhaps matching TRBD1 (6 bases). The V end lost 2 bases, the J end lost 5 bases, and 10 bases lay between the germline ends. Germline CDR1 and CDR2: SGHTA and FQGNSA. The CDR3 runs to 15 residues. The CDR3 region is CASSLYRADNSPLHF. CDR3 bases: TGTGCCAGCAGCTTATACAGGGCGGATAATTCACCCCTCCACTTT.

The chain couples TRBV19 to TRBJ2-1; no firm D call. Trimming cost V 10 bases and J 3 bases, with 13 bases left between them. Germline V gene lookup returns CDR1 LNHDA and CDR2 SQIVND (reference sequence). The CDR3 sequence is 13 residues long. CDR3 amino acids: CATRLSDYNEQFF. For the CDR3, the DNA is TGTGCCACCCGGTTGAGTGACTACAATGAGCAGTTCTTC.

This clonotype was seen only a few times. This chain connects TRBV7-8 to TRBJ1-3; a possible D gene is TRBD1 (5 bases). Deletions cut 2 bases from V and 1 base from J, with 12 bases between. CDR1 SGHVS and CDR2 FQNEAQ come from the germline V gene. The CDR3 totals 16 residues. The CDR3 nucleotides read TGTGCCAGCAGCTTAACAGGCATAGGATCTGGAAACACCATATATTTT. Its protein is CASSLTGIGSGNTIYF.

This clonotype was counted ten times or more. The chain joins TRBV6-1 to TRBJ2-1; 9 positions agree with TRBD2. Germline V gene sequence: CDR1 MNHNS, CDR2 SASEGT. V dropped 6 bases and J dropped 7; count of bases not matched to a gene: 4. This CDR3 has 13 amino acids. The CDR3 sequence is CASRPLAGNEQFF. CDR3 coding DNA: TGTGCCAGCAGGCCCCTAGCGGGAAATGAGCAGTTCTTC.

This clonotype showed up many times. V usage is TRBV5-6 and J usage is TRBJ2-7; D is ambiguous. CDR1 and CDR2 from the germline V gene are SGHDT and YYEEEE. With 2 bases removed from V and 0 bases from J, the gap between germline ends came to 9 bases. CDR3 length: 14 residues. The CDR3 is CASSFPTYSYEQYF. CDR3 sequence (DNA): TGTGCCAGCAGCTTCCCGACGTACTCCTACGAGCAGTACTTC.

This clonotype occurred a few times. The chain joins TRBV7-6 to TRBJ2-7; 11 nucleotides match TRBD2. Germline CDR1 and CDR2: SGHVS and FNYEAQ. The ends lost 4 bases at V and 3 bases at J; junction bases unmatched: 11. The CDR3 extends over 17 amino acids. CDR3 sequence: CASSSPQLAGVSYEQYF. The CDR3 region has the DNA TGTGCCAGCAGCTCCCCCCAACTAGCGGGGGTAAGCTACGAGCAGTACTTC.

This clonotype was detected only a few times. The chain joins TRBV6-1 to TRBJ1-1, with TRBD1 identical over 8 bases. Germline loops: CDR1 MNHNS, CDR2 SASEGT. The V segment lost 8 bases and the J segment 5 bases; nucleotides outside the gene matches: 13. This CDR3 comprises 15 residues. CDR3 sequence reads: CASHVIGQGATEAFF. The CDR3 bases are TGTGCCAGCCATGTGATCGGGCAGGGGGCTACTGAAGCTTTCTTT.

This clonotype was recorded many times. The chain has TRBV29-1 and TRBJ2-1; a weak D match, TRBD2 (6 bases). Germline values: CDR1 SQVTM, CDR2 ANQGSEA. V lost 7 bases, J lost 9 bases, and 19 bases lay in between. The CDR3 covers 13 residues. The CDR3 DNA reads TGCAGCGCTTCGGACTCCAGCGGGCGTGAGCAGTTCTTC. This encodes CSASDSSGREQFF.